This TCR beta chain stems from a study of OX40 agonist ivuxolimab in advanced cancers. This table comes from immunoSEQ multiplex PCR, and its TCRdb copy is limited to in-frame clones, with some not included. The sample holds some 100,000 clones; approximately 90% are singletons and the top ten take about 0.8%. J lost 7 bases, V lost 0 bases, and 7 bases had no gene match. CDR3 length: 16 residues. Germline V lookup: CDR1 SGDLS, CDR2 YYNGEE. This chain uses TRBV9 with TRBJ2-1, with 10 bases identical to TRBD2. The specimen was CD4+ or CD8+ T cells sorted from blood, collected in a trial of the OX40 agonist ivuxolimab. This sequence was found in an adult with an advanced solid tumor such as melanoma, head and neck, liver or kidney cancer. This CDR3 is CASSVGPSGSENEQFF. The CDR3 nucleotides read TGTGCCAGCAGCGTAGGTCCTAGCGGGAGTGAGAATGAGCAGTTCTTC.